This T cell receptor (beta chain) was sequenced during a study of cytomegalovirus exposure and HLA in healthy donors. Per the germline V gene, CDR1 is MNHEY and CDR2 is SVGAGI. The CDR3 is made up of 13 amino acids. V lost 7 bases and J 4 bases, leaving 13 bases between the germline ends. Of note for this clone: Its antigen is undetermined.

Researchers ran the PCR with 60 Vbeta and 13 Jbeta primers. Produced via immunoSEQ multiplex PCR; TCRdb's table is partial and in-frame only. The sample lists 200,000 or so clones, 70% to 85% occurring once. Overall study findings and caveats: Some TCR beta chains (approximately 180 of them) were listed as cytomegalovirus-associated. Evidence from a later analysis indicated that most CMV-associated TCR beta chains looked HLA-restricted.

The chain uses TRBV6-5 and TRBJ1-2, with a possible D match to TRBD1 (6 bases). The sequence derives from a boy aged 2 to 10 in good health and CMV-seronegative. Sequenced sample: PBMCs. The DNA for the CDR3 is TGTGCCAGCACCGAGGACAGATTCTATGGCTACACCTTC. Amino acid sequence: CASTEDRFYGYTF.